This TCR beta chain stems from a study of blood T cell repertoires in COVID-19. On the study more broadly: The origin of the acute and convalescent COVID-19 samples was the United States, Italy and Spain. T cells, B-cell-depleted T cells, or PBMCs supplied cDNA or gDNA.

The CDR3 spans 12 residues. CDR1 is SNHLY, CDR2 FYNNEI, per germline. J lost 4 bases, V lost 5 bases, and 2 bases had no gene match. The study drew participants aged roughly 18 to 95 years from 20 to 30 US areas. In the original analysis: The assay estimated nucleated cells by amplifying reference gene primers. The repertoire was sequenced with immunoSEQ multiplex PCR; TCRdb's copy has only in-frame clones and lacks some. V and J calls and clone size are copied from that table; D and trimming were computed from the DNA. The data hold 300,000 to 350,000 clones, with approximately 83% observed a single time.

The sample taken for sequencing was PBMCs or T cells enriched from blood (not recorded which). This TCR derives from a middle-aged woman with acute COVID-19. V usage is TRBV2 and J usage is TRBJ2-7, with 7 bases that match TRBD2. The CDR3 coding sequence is TGTGCCAGCAGTCTTAGCGGGTACGAGCAGTACTTC. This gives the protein CASSLSGYEQYF.